The rows below give T cell receptor beta chains drawn from one sample of a study of shared clonotypes between healthy human individuals. Sequencing used immunoSEQ multiplex PCR; TCRdb keeps in-frame clones, though not all of them. The table lists around 600,000 clones, about 95% of them singletons. The specimen sequenced was naive CD8+ T cells sorted from blood. Receptors were obtained from a woman aged 30 to 39 in good health. Both conserved end residues are part of each CDR3. A D gene is named only where the DNA matches it firmly. The size of a clone is reported for some rows only, either as once, few or many, or as a class for expanded clones.

clone_size	d_call	v_call	cdr3_length	j_call	cdr3_nt	cdr3_aa
-	TRBD1	TRBV19	13	TRBJ2-7	TGTGCCACCACGGGACAGGGCTCCTACGAGCAGTACTTC	CATTGQGSYEQYF
-	TRBD2	TRBV12-5	16	TRBJ2-1	TGTGCTAGTGGTTTGGACCTTAGCGGGAGGAACAATGAGCAGTTCTTC	CASGLDLSGRNNEQFF
-	TRBD2	TRBV19	16	TRBJ2-1	TGTGCCAGTAATGAGGCGGGAGAAGGGATCGACAATGAGCAGTTCTTC	CASNEAGEGIDNEQFF
-	-	TRBV4-1	17	TRBJ2-6	TGCGCCAGCAGCCAAGAGATACAGGGCTCTGGGGCCAACGTCCTGACTTTC	CASSQEIQGSGANVLTF
-	TRBD2	TRBV29-1	12	TRBJ2-7	TGCAGCGTGGGAGGGGAGGGCTACGAGCAGTACTTC	CSVGGEGYEQYF
once	-	TRBV11-2	15	TRBJ2-7	TGTGCCAGCAGCTTAGATTTAGCACAATCCTACGAGCAGTACTTC	CASSLDLAQSYEQYF
-	-	TRBV20-1	11	TRBJ2-7	TGCAGTCCCAGGTTGGCTGCCGAGCAGTACTTC	CSPRLAAEQYF
-	-	TRBV5-1	15	TRBJ2-7	TGCGCCAGCAGCTCGGATCAAGGCGCGGGCTACGAGCAGTACTTC	CASSSDQGAGYEQYF
-	-	TRBV28	12	TRBJ2-2	TGTGCCAGCAGTTTAGACAACGGGGAGCTGTTTTTT	CASSLDNGELFF
-	-	TRBV7-9	15	TRBJ2-1	TGTGCCAGCAGCTTAATTATGGCTAGCGACAATGAGCAGTTCTTC	CASSLIMASDNEQFF
-	-	TRBV15	13	TRBJ2-5	TGTGCCACCAGGGCCGAGAAGGGGGAGACCCAGTACTTC	CATRAEKGETQYF
-	-	TRBV27	15	TRBJ1-5	TGTGCCAGCAGTTTATCGAGTGGGAGAGGGCAGCCCCAGCATTTT	CASSLSSGRGQPQHF
-	-	TRBV28	12	TRBJ2-7	TGTGCCAGCAGTCCTAGGTTATACGAGCAGTACTTC	CASSPRLYEQYF
-	TRBD2	TRBV29-1	14	TRBJ2-1	TGCAGCGTTGAAGAACCGGGACTAGTCAATGAGCAGTTCTTC	CSVEEPGLVNEQFF
-	-	TRBV5-6	13	TRBJ2-1	TGTGCCAGCAGCTTGGCAGGCGAGAATGAGCAGTTCTTC	CASSLAGENEQFF
-	-	TRBV10-3	10	TRBJ2-1	TGTGCAGGAACGATCAATGAGCAGTTCTTC	CAGTINEQFF
-	-	TRBV6-1	15	TRBJ1-1	TGTGCCAGCAGTGAACCACCGACAGGAAACACTGAAGCTTTCTTT	CASSEPPTGNTEAFF
-	-	TRBV29-1	14	TRBJ2-1	TGCAGCGTTAAGGGTGGGGGGTCCTACAATGAGCAGTTCTTC	CSVKGGGSYNEQFF
-	-	TRBV7-9	13	TRBJ2-2	TGTGCCAGCAGCTTAGGTAACACCGGGGAGCTGTTTTTT	CASSLGNTGELFF
-	-	TRBV10-1	15	TRBJ2-2	TGCGCCAGCAGTGAGTCGGCAGGGAACACCGGGGAGCTGTTTTTT	CASSESAGNTGELFF
-	-	TRBV13	15	TRBJ2-3	TGTGCCAGCAGCCCCATGGTGGAAATGGCAGATACGCAGTATTTT	CASSPMVEMADTQYF
-	TRBD1	TRBV27	15	TRBJ1-4	TGTGCCAGCAGTTTGGGTGCAGGGGGTAATGAAAAACTGTTTTTT	CASSLGAGGNEKLFF
-	-	TRBV28	14	TRBJ2-7	TGTGCCAGCAGTTTCCAGGGAAGTAAGTACGAGCAGTACTTC	CASSFQGSKYEQYF
-	-	TRBV19	17	TRBJ1-5	TGTGCCAGTAGTGAACTCTCCGACAGTTATAGCAATCAGCCCCAGCATTTT	CASSELSDSYSNQPQHF
-	-	TRBV4-2	14	TRBJ1-2	TGTGCCAGCAGCCAAGGTATGATAGGCTATGGCTACACCTTC	CASSQGMIGYGYTF
-	TRBD2	TRBV5-4	16	TRBJ2-3	TGTGCCAGCAGCTCGAGACTAGCGGGCCCCACAGATACGCAGTATTTT	CASSSRLAGPTDTQYF
-	-	TRBV7-2	12	TRBJ1-1	TGTGCCAGCAGGGGGGTTGGCACTGAAGCTTTCTTT	CASRGVGTEAFF
-	-	TRBV6-6	16	TRBJ2-7	TGTGCCAGCAGTTACTCGATTCCAGCGTCGTCGGACGAGCAGTACTTC	CASSYSIPASSDEQYF
-	-	TRBV27	13	TRBJ2-2	TGTGCCAGCAGAGAGATTAACACCGGGGAGCTGTTTTTT	CASREINTGELFF
-	-	TRBV5-4	11	TRBJ2-1	TGTGCCAGCAGCTCGGTGGATGAGCAGTTCTTC	CASSSVDEQFF
-	TRBD2	TRBV5-1	15	TRBJ2-7	TGCGCCAGCAGCGTGAGTAGCGGGAGGGAGTACGAGCAGTACTTC	CASSVSSGREYEQYF
once	TRBD2	TRBV19	14	TRBJ2-1	TGTGCCAGTGGTGCGGGGGGACTCTACAATGAGCAGTTCTTC	CASGAGGLYNEQFF
-	TRBD2	TRBV14	16	TRBJ2-1	TGTGCCAGCAGCCATACGACTAGCGGGGGATACAATGAGCAGTTCTTC	CASSHTTSGGYNEQFF
few	TRBD1	TRBV2	14	TRBJ1-1	TGTGCCAGCAGGGGAGGACAGGGAAGAACTGAAGCTTTCTTT	CASRGGQGRTEAFF
-	-	TRBV6-5	16	TRBJ2-7	TGTGCCAGCAGTTACTCGGCAAGGGGGAGCTCCTACGAGCAGTACTTC	CASSYSARGSSYEQYF
-	-	TRBV11-2	14	TRBJ1-4	TGTGCCAGCAGCCTCGGGTTAGGAACTGAAAAACTGTTTTTT	CASSLGLGTEKLFF
-	-	TRBV18	14	TRBJ2-2	TGTGCCAGCTCACCAAAGAGATACACCGGGGAGCTGTTTTTT	CASSPKRYTGELFF
-	TRBD2	TRBV7-8	19	TRBJ2-1	TGTGCCAGCAGCCCCTATAGGTTGATTGCGGGAGGACTATACAATGAGCAGTTCTTC	CASSPYRLIAGGLYNEQFF
-	-	TRBV6-1	13	TRBJ2-7	TGTGCCAGCAGTGAACCCTGGGCCTACGAGCAGTACTTC	CASSEPWAYEQYF
once	-	TRBV10-2	15	TRBJ2-7	TGCGCCAGCAGTGAGCGGGTAAGGGGGGCCGTCGAGCAGTACTTC	CASSERVRGAVEQYF
-	TRBD1	TRBV9	15	TRBJ2-7	TGTGCCAGCAGCGCCGGGACAGGGGGCTTCGACGAGCAGTACTTC	CASSAGTGGFDEQYF
-	-	TRBV28	14	TRBJ2-7	TGTGCCAGCAGTTTAGGTACAGGAGCCTACGAGCAGTACTTC	CASSLGTGAYEQYF
-	-	TRBV19	13	TRBJ1-2	TGTGCCAGCACCACAGGGACCATGAGCGGCTACACCTTC	CASTTGTMSGYTF
-	-	TRBV29-1	12	TRBJ2-7	TGCAGCGTTGAATTCCAGGGCTACGAGCAGTACTTC	CSVEFQGYEQYF
-	TRBD2	TRBV7-2	14	TRBJ2-7	TGTGCCAGCAGCTTATTGCGGGAGCCTTACGAGCAGTACTTC	CASSLLREPYEQYF
-	TRBD2	TRBV19	15	TRBJ2-1	TGTGCCAGTAGTATCCCTAGCGGATTATACAATGAGCAGTTCTTC	CASSIPSGLYNEQFF
-	-	TRBV28	14	TRBJ1-1	TGTGCCAGCAGTTTATACAGGGAGAACACTGAAGCTTTCTTT	CASSLYRENTEAFF
-	TRBD2	TRBV29-1	15	TRBJ2-1	TGCAGCGTTGCGGGGGCTAGCGGGAGGGCTGGGGAGCAGTTCTTC	CSVAGASGRAGEQFF
-	-	TRBV5-4	16	TRBJ1-2	TGTGCCAGCAGCTTGGACGGGACTCCTGCCAACTATGGCTACACCTTC	CASSLDGTPANYGYTF
-	-	TRBV7-9	13	TRBJ2-1	TGTGCCAGCAGCTTTGGAGGACCTCTTGAGCAGTTCTTC	CASSFGGPLEQFF
-	-	TRBV18	13	TRBJ2-5	TGTGCCAGCTCACTGGGACCTTCGGAGACCCAGTACTTC	CASSLGPSETQYF
-	-	TRBV27	15	TRBJ2-7	TGTGCCAGCAGTTTAGGAGGGGGGGGTTTCTACGAGCAGTACTTC	CASSLGGGGFYEQYF